These T cell receptor beta chains were read from a single sample in a study of OX40 agonist ivuxolimab in advanced cancers. Data came from immunoSEQ multiplex PCR; TCRdb stores just in-frame clones and leaves some out. The table shows under 70,000 clones, with 92% occurring only once. Specimen: CD4+ or CD8+ T cells sorted from blood, collected in a trial of the OX40 agonist ivuxolimab. The receptors derive from an adult with an advanced solid tumor such as melanoma, head and neck, liver or kidney cancer. Both conserved end residues are trimmed from each CDR3. Each record gives: CDR3 protein, J gene, V gene, clone size. Expanded clones are given a class, and other clones once, few, many or no size at all.

CDR3: SGGTGGTEAF
J: TRBJ1-1
V: TRBV29-1
size: -

CDR3: ASRGQGFYGYT
J: TRBJ1-2
V: TRBV14
size: -

CDR3: ASSTTGNLGEQY
J: TRBJ2-7
V: TRBV27
size: -

CDR3: ASSPSLSSYEQY
J: TRBJ2-7
V: TRBV13
size: -

CDR3: ASSDWAGAMNTEAF
J: TRBJ1-1
V: TRBV6-1
size: -

CDR3: ASRDLGGQPQH
J: TRBJ1-5
V: TRBV28
size: -

CDR3: ASSQGVLATPYEQY
J: TRBJ2-7
V: TRBV4-1
size: -

CDR3: ASSADHYEQY
J: TRBJ2-7
V: TRBV6-6
size: -

CDR3: ASSAGGWGTAMNTEAF
J: TRBJ1-1
V: TRBV9
size: -

CDR3: ASSLRPPRPTQETQY
J: TRBJ2-5
V: TRBV7-8
size: -

CDR3: ASSISPLGDRNYGYT
J: TRBJ1-2
V: TRBV19
size: once

CDR3: ASSYAGRAYEQY
J: TRBJ2-7
V: TRBV6-5
size: -

CDR3: ASSQGWPDSIYEQY
J: TRBJ2-7
V: TRBV4-3
size: -

CDR3: ASREGGPYGITEAF
J: TRBJ1-1
V: TRBV7-2
size: -

CDR3: ASSLSGGGHGAF
J: TRBJ1-1
V: TRBV27
size: -

CDR3: ASTPLAGAPYNEQF
J: TRBJ2-1
V: TRBV7-3
size: -

CDR3: ASSQPRVAPLH
J: TRBJ1-6
V: TRBV23-1
size: -

CDR3: ASSLAAAEAF
J: TRBJ1-1
V: TRBV5-6
size: few

CDR3: ASRTRGETQY
J: TRBJ2-5
V: TRBV6-4
size: -

CDR3: ASSASETDTQY
J: TRBJ2-3
V: TRBV6-4
size: -

CDR3: ASSFGGAYEQY
J: TRBJ2-7
V: TRBV7-8
size: -

CDR3: AWTGRGRADTQY
J: TRBJ2-3
V: TRBV30
size: -

CDR3: ASSGGWTEAF
J: TRBJ1-1
V: TRBV19
size: -

CDR3: ASSQRTVIEGYEQY
J: TRBJ2-7
V: TRBV23-1
size: -